The 29 T cell receptor beta chains in this list originate from one sample, sequenced in a study of T cell changes during pregnancy in multiple sclerosis. Libraries were prepared by immunoSEQ multiplex PCR; TCRdb keeps only in-frame clonotypes and omits some of them. This sample has over 65,000 clones; around 90% occur once, and the top ten carry around 1.8%. The sample here was peripheral blood, taken in the first trimester of pregnancy. The receptors stem from a female donor in good health, enrolled as a control in a pregnancy study.

J is TRBJ2-2 and V is TRBV5-1; the D gene is possibly TRBD1 (6 bases). Germline V CDR1 and CDR2: SGHRS, YFSETQ. Trimming cost V 10 bases and J 0 bases, with 13 bases left between them. The CDR3 spans 14 residues. The CDR3 region has the DNA TGCGCCTCCTCGGGGACAACGAACACCGGGGAGCTGTTTTTT. Translation: CASSGTTNTGELFF.

The chain is built from TRBV4-1 and TRBJ1-6; 7 bases fit TRBD1. Per the germline V gene, CDR1 is MGHRA and CDR2 is YSYEKL. The CDR3 spans 16 residues. J gave up 7 bases and V 4 bases, and 10 bases lay outside the gene matches. CDR3 region: CASSRGGGQRNSPLHF. Written as DNA, the CDR3 is TGCGCCAGCAGCCGCGGAGGGGGACAGAGAAATTCACCCCTCCACTTT.

This clone is a singleton in its sample. The V and J genes are TRBV4-3 and TRBJ1-1, with 8 bases matching TRBD1. Germline values: CDR1 LGHNA, CDR2 YSLEER. The V and J ends lost 2 bases and 5 bases, in that order; junction bases with no gene match: 10. This CDR3 is built from 16 residues. This chain's CDR3 is CASSQQFGQGGTEAFF. The CDR3 nucleotides read TGCGCCAGCAGCCAACAGTTTGGACAGGGAGGAACTGAAGCTTTCTTT.

This clone appeared a single time. The J gene is TRBJ2-2, the V gene TRBV29-1; 9 bases are a match to TRBD1. Trimming at V came to 5 bases and at J to 4 bases, leaving 2 bases not matched to a gene. CDR1 SQVTM and CDR2 ANQGSEA come from the germline V gene. The CDR3 runs 13 residues. The CDR3 here is CSVSTGGTGELFF. The CDR3 DNA reads TGCAGCGTTTCGACAGGGGGCACCGGGGAGCTGTTTTTT.

V is TRBV7-9 and J is TRBJ1-1, with D perhaps TRBD1 (5 bases). Germline CDR1 SEHNR, CDR2 FQNEAQ (reference sequence). The CDR3 covers 13 residues. The germline V and J ends were trimmed by 1 base and 10 bases, with 13 bases remaining between them. The CDR3 nucleotides are TGTGCCAGCAGCTTAGGAGCAGGGAGGGGAGCTTTCTTT. Protein: CASSLGAGRGAFF.

The chain carries TRBV5-6 and TRBJ1-2; D is ambiguous. Deletions cut 1 base from V and 2 bases from J, with 12 bases between. This CDR3 is 15 amino acids long. Germline V gene data show CDR1 as SGHDT and CDR2 as YYEEEE. CDR3 amino acids: CASSLFPEMNYGYTF. For the CDR3, the DNA is TGTGCCAGCAGCTTGTTTCCTGAGATGAACTATGGCTACACCTTC.

This chain uses TRBV6-5 with TRBJ2-3, with 8 bases fitting TRBD1. There are 15 residues in the CDR3. Germline CDR1 reads MNHEY; CDR2 reads SVGAGI. Trimming cost V 7 bases and J 2 bases; bases outside gene matches: 8. CDR3 nucleotides: TGTGCCAGCACCGAACGACAGGGGTTCACAGATACGCAGTATTTT. Protein product: CASTERQGFTDTQYF.

The CDR3 reads CASSRGNSPLHF. For the CDR3, the DNA is TGTGCCAGCAGTCGGGGGAATTCACCCCTCCACTTT. The chain links TRBV6-5 to TRBJ1-6; possibly TRBD1 for D (5 bases). Germline values: CDR1 MNHEY, CDR2 SVGAGI. V was trimmed by 5 bases and J by 7 bases, leaving 6 bases between them. The CDR3 extends over 12 amino acids.

The V gene is TRBV19, the J gene TRBJ1-3; no reliable D call. This CDR3 has 16 residues. Germline-derived CDR1 and CDR2 are LNHDA and SQIVND (reference sequence). Trimming left V 5 bases short and J 4 bases short, with 18 bases between. The CDR3, as DNA: TGTGCCAGTAGTTTTGGACCCTCGGCGGGAGGAAACACCATATATTTT. The encoded protein is CASSFGPSAGGNTIYF.

This clone appeared a single time. The chain links TRBV6-5 to TRBJ1-5; TRBD1 matches at 8 bases. Germline V gene sequence: CDR1 MNHEY, CDR2 SVGAGI. Unmatched junction bases numbered 6, after V lost 6 bases and J lost 2 bases. This CDR3 spans 15 amino acids. The CDR3 sequence is CASSSGQGGNQPQHF. The CDR3 DNA sequence: TGTGCCAGCAGCTCCGGACAGGGTGGCAATCAGCCCCAGCATTTT.

The chain is built from TRBV7-2 and TRBJ1-1; a possible D gene is TRBD1 (6 bases). This CDR3 is 17 amino acids long. Germline values: CDR1 SGHTA, CDR2 FQGNSA. Trimming removed 5 bases from V and 1 base from J, with 20 bases in between. Here the CDR3 reads CASSPGVGAVRNTEAFF. The CDR3 nucleotides read TGTGCCAGCAGCCCAGGGGTCGGGGCGGTGAGGAACACTGAAGCTTTCTTT.

The CDR3 bases are TGTGCCAGCAGCTTAGCCCCTAGCGGGGGGTACAATGAGCAGTTCTTC. Its translation is CASSLAPSGGYNEQFF. V usage is TRBV7-6 and J usage is TRBJ2-1, with TRBD2 matching over 11 bases. The CDR3 has 16 amino acids. Germline CDR1 SGHVS, CDR2 FNYEAQ. Losses at the gene ends were 0 bases for V and 4 bases for J; bases not matched to a gene: 2.

The CDR3 loop reads CASRRGGAYGYTF. The CDR3, as DNA: TGTGCCAGCAGGCGAGGCGGGGCGTATGGCTACACCTTC. J is TRBJ1-2 and V is TRBV4-2; possible D gene TRBD1, 5 bases. CDR1 is LGHNA and CDR2 is YNFKEQ in the germline V gene. CDR3 length equals 13 residues. Trimming left V 6 bases short and J 5 bases short, with 13 bases between.

The chain links TRBV2 to TRBJ2-1; 11 bases are a match to TRBD2. Germline V lookup: CDR1 SNHLY, CDR2 FYNNEI. J lost 10 bases, V lost 7 bases, and 15 bases had no gene match. This CDR3 has 16 residues. The CDR3, as DNA: TGTGCCAGCACGAGCGAACTAGCGGGGGCCCTATTAGAGCAGTTCTTC. Translated: CASTSELAGALLEQFF.

The chain couples TRBV7-9 to TRBJ1-2; 7 bases agree with TRBD1. V lost 4 bases, J lost 3 bases, and 2 bases stayed unmatched. CDR3 length: 13 residues. Per the germline V gene, CDR1 is SEHNR and CDR2 is FQNEAQ (reference sequence). The CDR3 reads CASSSTGDYGYTF. The CDR3 DNA reads TGTGCCAGCAGCTCCACAGGGGACTATGGCTACACCTTC. The variable domain in full, with the rest retrieved from reference TRBV7-9 and TRBJ1-2, is DTGVSQNPRHKITKRGQNVTFRCDPISEHNRLYWYRQTLGQGPEFLTYFQNEAQLEKSRLLSDRFSAERPKGSFSTLEIQRTEQGDSAMYLCASSSTGDYGYTFGSGTRLTVV.

The chain carries TRBV2 and TRBJ2-7; D unclear. Germline V gene lookup returns CDR1 SNHLY and CDR2 FYNNEI. The CDR3 loop spans 13 amino acids. V was pared by 4 bases and J by 2 bases, with 9 bases between. The CDR3 bases are TGTGCCAGCAGTGTGTCGAGGACCTACGAGCAGTACTTC. Its protein product is CASSVSRTYEQYF.

The chain combines TRBV7-8 with TRBJ1-5, with TRBD1 matching over 9 bases. CDR1 and CDR2 from the germline V gene are SGHVS and FQNEAQ. The V and J ends lost 3 bases and 0 bases, in that order; junction bases with no gene match: 6. The CDR3 is 17 amino acids. CDR3 in amino acids: CASSLGTGPYSNQPQHF. The CDR3 coding sequence is TGTGCCAGCAGCTTGGGGACAGGGCCTTATAGCAATCAGCCCCAGCATTTT.

The J gene is TRBJ1-1, the V gene TRBV9; no firm D call. Trimming removed 4 bases at V and 1 base at J, with 11 bases between. Germline-derived CDR1 and CDR2 are SGDLS and YYNGEE. This CDR3 has 14 residues. CDR3: CASSPHTANTEAFF. CDR3 bases: TGTGCCAGCAGCCCCCATACAGCGAACACTGAAGCTTTCTTT.

This clone was picked up a small number of times. The genes are TRBV2 and TRBJ2-3; D not resolved. Trimming removed 9 bases from V and 1 base from J, with 8 bases in between. Germline values: CDR1 SNHLY, CDR2 FYNNEI. The CDR3 is 12 amino acids. CDR3 bases: TGTGCCAGAAATCTCGGCACAGATACGCAGTATTTT. Translated: CARNLGTDTQYF.

The table lists this clone with a count of one. A junction boundary mismatches the germline segment, possibly from a read error. The J gene is TRBJ2-1, the V gene TRBV7-7, with 14 bases that match TRBD2. The CDR3 spans 16 residues. CDR1 and CDR2 from the germline V gene are SSHAT and FNYEAQ (reference sequence). CDR3 protein: CASSRLAGGRADEQFF. The CDR3 DNA reads as TGTGCTAGCAGTCGACTAGCGGGGGGGCGTGCCGATGAGCAGTTCTTC.

J is TRBJ1-5 and V is TRBV4-3; D ambiguous. This CDR3 is built from 14 residues. V was clipped by 0 bases and J by 4 bases, with 7 bases between them. Germline loops: CDR1 LGHNA, CDR2 YSLEER. This CDR3 is CASSQEIENQPQHF. The DNA for the CDR3 is TGCGCCAGCAGCCAAGAGATAGAAAATCAGCCCCAGCATTTT.

V usage is TRBV11-2 and J usage is TRBJ2-3; 10 nucleotides align to TRBD2. This CDR3 region has 16 residues. Germline CDR1 and CDR2: SGHAT and FQNNGV. J was trimmed by 4 bases and V by 2 bases; bases with no gene match: 6. This CDR3 reads CASSLKKRGGPDTQYF. CDR3 sequence (DNA): TGTGCCAGCAGCTTAAAAAAGCGGGGGGGTCCAGATACGCAGTATTTT.

V gene TRBV27 combines with J gene TRBJ1-5; maybe TRBD1 (6 bases). CDR3 length equals 12 residues. V was cut by 8 bases and J by 4 bases, with 9 bases left in between. The germline gives CDR1 MNHEY, CDR2 SMNVEV (reference sequence). The CDR3 bases are TGTGCCAGCTGGGACAATAATCAGCCCCAGCATTTT. Amino acids: CASWDNNQPQHF.

This chain connects TRBV4-3 to TRBJ1-2; 7 positions match TRBD1. The junction had 12 bases not matched to a gene; V was cut back by 4 bases and J by 4 bases. The germline CDR1 and CDR2 sequences are LGHNA and YSLEER. This CDR3 has 16 residues. CDR3 protein: CASSRAQGETAYGYTF. CDR3 nucleotides: TGCGCCAGCAGCCGGGCCCAGGGGGAGACTGCCTATGGCTACACCTTC.

The chain has TRBV9 and TRBJ2-1; D is undetermined. V was clipped by 4 bases and J by 0 bases, with 8 bases between them. This CDR3 contains 14 residues. CDR1 and CDR2 from the germline V gene are SGDLS and YYNGEE. The CDR3 is CASSLSDSYNEQFF. The CDR3 nucleotides are TGTGCCAGCAGCCTCAGTGACTCCTACAATGAGCAGTTCTTC.

The chain employs TRBV4-3 and TRBJ1-2; D gene unclear. Trimming cost V 0 bases and J 3 bases, with 5 bases left between them. CDR3 length: 13 amino acids. Germline assignment: CDR1 LGHNA and CDR2 YSLEER. The CDR3 region is CASSQESHYGYTF. The DNA for the CDR3 is TGCGCCAGCAGCCAAGAGAGTCACTATGGCTACACCTTC.

V and J are TRBV5-4 and TRBJ2-7; D is unclear. Germline CDR1 SGHNT, CDR2 YYREEE (reference sequence). The V and J ends lost 2 bases and 0 bases respectively, with 6 bases between them. This CDR3 spans 13 amino acids. The CDR3 region is CASSFPDSYEQYF. The CDR3 DNA reads as TGTGCCAGCAGCTTCCCAGACTCCTACGAGCAGTACTTC. Drawing the rest from reference TRBV5-4 and TRBJ2-7, the complete variable domain is ETGVTQSPTHLIKTRGQQVTLRCSSQSGHNTVSWYQQALGQGPQFIFQYYREEENGRGNFPPRFSGLQFPNYSSELNVNALELDDSALYLCASSFPDSYEQYFGPGTRLTVT.

The V and J genes are TRBV6-5 and TRBJ2-5; tentatively, D is TRBD1 (6 bases). Trimming stripped 6 bases from V and 5 bases from J, with 16 bases between. Germline V lookup: CDR1 MNHEY, CDR2 SVGAGI. CDR3 length equals 14 residues. CDR3 amino acids: CASRQGRPGETQYF. The CDR3 bases are TGTGCCAGCAGACAGGGTCGGCCCGGGGAGACCCAGTACTTC.

This chain connects TRBV7-2 to TRBJ1-1; 8 bases are a match to TRBD1. Germline values: CDR1 SGHTA, CDR2 FQGNSA. Losses at the gene ends were 6 bases for V and 9 bases for J; bases not matched to a gene: 9. This CDR3 is 13 amino acids long. CDR3 region: CASRSTGGGKAFF. In DNA, the CDR3 is TGTGCCAGCAGGAGTACAGGGGGAGGGAAAGCTTTCTTT.